These T cell receptor beta chains were read from a single sample in a study of cytomegalovirus exposure and HLA in healthy donors. Measured with immunoSEQ multiplex PCR; TCRdb has only the in-frame clones, and not every one. Counted here are 80,000 or so clones, less than 80% occurring once; the ten biggest clones make up roughly 7.2%. The sample was PBMCs. These TCRs come from a woman aged 40 to 49 in good health and CMV-seronegative. Both conserved end residues are part of each CDR3. The order of the fields is D gene, clone size, V gene, J gene, CDR3 protein, CDR3 DNA. The D gene is left open where the match is weak. A clone size is listed for some rows: how often the clone was seen (once, few, many), or a class if it is expanded.

TRBD1	once	TRBV5-8	TRBJ2-7	CASRLTGTVSYEQYF	TGTGCCAGCAGACTTACCGGGACAGTCTCCTACGAGCAGTACTTC
TRBD2	-	TRBV4-3	TRBJ2-7	CASSQGLGSSGVYEQYF	TGCGCCAGCAGCCAAGGCCTTGGATCTAGCGGGGTCTACGAGCAGTACTTC
TRBD1	few	TRBV6-5	TRBJ1-6	CASSGQGNSPLHF	TGTGCCAGCAGTGGACAGGGAAATTCACCCCTCCACTTT
-	-	TRBV4-1	TRBJ2-5	CASSQDWGTGDYF	TGCGCCAGCAGCCAAGATTGGGGGACTGGGGATTACTTC
TRBD1	few	TRBV5-1	TRBJ2-3	CASSGGQGGTDTQYF	TGCGCCAGCAGCGGGGGACAGGGGGGAACAGATACGCAGTATTTT
TRBD1	few	TRBV15	TRBJ1-1	CATSREDRGGTEAFF	TGTGCCACCAGCAGAGAGGACAGGGGCGGGACTGAAGCTTTCTTT
TRBD1	-	TRBV5-1	TRBJ1-1	CASREDRGMNTEAFF	TGCGCCAGCAGGGAAGACAGGGGGATGAACACTGAAGCTTTCTTT
-	-	TRBV28	TRBJ2-7	CASSLLTGEQYF	TGTGCCAGCAGTTTATTGACAGGAGAGCAGTACTTC
-	few	TRBV18	TRBJ1-4	CASSPTGGSNEKLFF	TGTGCCAGCTCTCCGACCGGGGGGAGTAATGAAAAACTGTTTTTT
TRBD1	few	TRBV30	TRBJ1-1	CAWSDRGTEAFF	TGTGCCTGGTCTGACAGGGGCACTGAAGCTTTCTTT
-	-	TRBV27	TRBJ1-2	CASSRARGGGYGYTF	TGTGCCAGCAGCCGCGCCCGGGGAGGGGGCTATGGCTACACCTTC
TRBD1	-	TRBV27	TRBJ2-7	CASSFSRDRAYEQYF	TGTGCCAGCAGTTTTAGCCGGGACAGGGCTTACGAGCAGTACTTC
-	-	TRBV23-1	TRBJ1-4	CASSQYRAGATNEKLFF	TGCGCCAGCAGTCAATACAGGGCGGGGGCAACTAATGAAAAACTGTTTTTT
-	-	TRBV7-3	TRBJ2-2	CASSLGLGSGGELFF	TGTGCCAGCAGCCTTGGACTTGGGTCGGGGGGGGAGCTGTTTTTT
-	-	TRBV7-3	TRBJ2-1	CASSLAAYNEQFF	TGTGCCAGCAGCTTAGCGGCCTACAATGAGCAGTTCTTC
TRBD1	few	TRBV7-2	TRBJ2-1	CASSLQGTLSYNEQFF	TGTGCCAGCAGTTTACAGGGGACCCTCTCCTACAATGAGCAGTTCTTC
-	-	TRBV29-1	TRBJ2-7	CSVEDRGSNYERYF	TGCAGCGTTGAAGATCGGGGGTCGAATTACGAGCGGTACTTC
TRBD2	few	TRBV15	TRBJ2-5	CATSRGSGDQETQYF	TGTGCCACCAGCAGGGGTAGCGGGGATCAAGAGACCCAGTACTTC
TRBD2	-	TRBV10-3	TRBJ2-5	CAISDSMTSGRETQYF	TGTGCCATCAGCGATTCTATGACTAGCGGTCGGGAGACCCAGTACTTC
TRBD2	-	TRBV28	TRBJ2-1	CASRAPGDSGAPDEQFF	TGTGCCAGCAGAGCCCCGGGTGATAGCGGGGCCCCCGATGAGCAGTTCTTC
TRBD1	-	TRBV6-5	TRBJ2-5	CASSSPGTGLETQYF	TGTGCCAGCAGCTCCCCCGGGACAGGGCTGGAGACCCAGTACTTC
TRBD1	once	TRBV30	TRBJ1-2	CAWSVRDRAPYGYTF	TGTGCCTGGAGTGTACGGGACAGGGCCCCCTATGGCTACACCTTC
TRBD2	once	TRBV11-1	TRBJ2-4	CASSPRSGSKNIQYF	TGTGCCAGCAGCCCGAGAAGCGGGAGCAAAAACATTCAGTACTTC
-	-	TRBV7-9	TRBJ1-6	CASSSWTEGYNSPLHF	TGTGCCAGCAGCTCTTGGACCGAGGGTTATAATTCACCCCTCCACTTT
-	few	TRBV6-5	TRBJ1-1	CASSYSRGYTEAFF	TGTGCCAGCAGTTACTCGAGGGGGTACACTGAAGCTTTCTTT
TRBD2	-	TRBV4-3	TRBJ2-7	CASSQEFRTSYEQYF	TGCGCCAGCAGCCAAGAATTCCGGACTAGCTACGAGCAGTACTTC
-	few	TRBV6-1	TRBJ1-2	CASRTGNDYGYTF	TGTGCCAGCAGAACAGGGAACGACTATGGCTACACCTTC
TRBD1	-	TRBV18	TRBJ1-1	CASSPTGVGETEAFF	TGTGCCAGCTCACCAACAGGGGTTGGCGAAACTGAAGCTTTCTTT
-	-	TRBV7-6	TRBJ1-1	CASSLRGERNTEAFF	TGTGCCAGCAGCTTACGGGGGGAAAGGAACACTGAAGCTTTCTTT
TRBD1	-	TRBV4-3	TRBJ1-3	CASSQAFGTASGNTIYF	TGCGCCAGCAGCCAAGCTTTTGGGACAGCTTCTGGAAACACCATATATTTT
-	-	TRBV2	TRBJ2-5	CASINQETQYF	TGTGCCAGCATTAATCAAGAGACCCAGTACTTC
TRBD1	-	TRBV6-4	TRBJ2-2	CASSDSYWTGMETGELFF	TGTGCCAGCAGTGACTCTTATTGGACAGGGATGGAAACCGGGGAGCTGTTTTTT
TRBD2	-	TRBV9	TRBJ2-2	CASSTVPRLAGVLRSGELFF	TGTGCCAGCAGCACCGTTCCTCGACTAGCGGGAGTCTTAAGGTCTGGGGAGCTGTTTTTT
TRBD1	-	TRBV6-5	TRBJ2-1	CASAGQGIVNEQFF	TGTGCCAGTGCAGGACAGGGGATAGTAAATGAGCAGTTCTTC
TRBD1	-	TRBV5-1	TRBJ2-4	CASSKQGAENIQYF	TGCGCCAGCAGCAAACAGGGGGCGGAAAACATTCAGTACTTC
TRBD2	-	TRBV12-5	TRBJ2-3	CASGWTSGNTQYF	TGTGCTAGTGGTTGGACTAGCGGGAACACGCAGTATTTT
TRBD2	-	TRBV6-1	TRBJ2-3	CASSGAGGPRTDTQYF	TGTGCCAGCAGTGGGGCGGGGGGGCCCCGCACAGATACGCAGTATTTT
-	-	TRBV29-1	TRBJ2-7	CSVAASYEQYF	TGCAGCGTTGCTGCCAGCTACGAGCAGTACTTC
TRBD1	-	TRBV29-1	TRBJ1-1	CSVSFRGQGGTEAFF	TGCAGCGTCTCCTTCCGGGGACAGGGTGGTACTGAAGCTTTCTTT